A selection of T cell receptor beta chains follows, all from one sample in a study of blood T cell repertoires in COVID-19. Only in-frame clones appear in the TCRdb table, and some are missing; sequencing was by immunoSEQ multiplex PCR. Of 88,000 or so clones in the sample, 75% to 90% were seen once. Sequenced input: peripheral blood. These receptors originate from a man between 60 and 75 years old with acute or convalescent COVID-19. Both conserved end residues are trimmed from each CDR3.

V gene	CDR3 protein
TRBV7-2	ASSLPGGGSGNTIY
TRBV10-1	ASSETRGVSYERY
TRBV18	ASSPDMLGYT
TRBV5-1	ASSQDRNNSPLH
TRBV7-6	ASSRPGRETQY
TRBV15	ATSRRDRAYEQY
TRBV2	ASSERQGIGKLF
TRBV12-3/TRBV12-4	ASSSHSNTIY
TRBV20-1	SAPGNGYT
TRBV5-1	ASSSSGSYEQF
TRBV3-1/TRBV3-2	ASSPYSGYHNEQF
TRBV5-1	ASSLGVATAYSGNTIY
TRBV3-1/TRBV3-2	ASSQNFAGNTEAF
TRBV5-6	ASSVAGRPNTEAF
TRBV5-6	ASSFGQADEQY
TRBV6-1	ASSDSVTAREAF
TRBV5-1	ASSLTGYREQY
TRBV16	ASSQWGQVNTEAF
TRBV18	ASSPLYRQADSGNTIY
TRBV30	AWRPLGALNTEAF
TRBV9	ASSSRDYTDTQY
TRBV5-1	ASSLSRRGAGGANVLT
TRBV7-2	ASSSTSGQGRGKLF
TRBV9	ASSARPAGEKLF
TRBV11-1	ASSNYRTDTQY
TRBV5-6	ASSLRRQGAHEQY
TRBV6-5	ASSYLAGGSYNEQF
TRBV19	ASSTTGTGSETQY
TRBV30	ASTETNRGIGGYT
TRBV14	ASSPQVGRGPGETQY
TRBV6-5	ASSNDRAETQY
TRBV7-6	ASTSGGVRDTQY
TRBV10-1	ASSGLEDTQY
TRBV5-1	ASSRTGTQNTGELF
TRBV2	ASKTGLVEQY
TRBV27	ASSLSLLSEAF
TRBV2	ASSETGGPNQPQH
TRBV6-4	ASSDSPGTGELF
TRBV10-3	AISDTRLTNGYT
TRBV15	ATSRGADRGGTEAF
TRBV28	ASTPGGSTNEKLF
TRBV6-5	ASSYAGTGNGYT
TRBV27	ASSLIARTSGMYNEQF
TRBV27	ASSLSGTGGGKGNQPQH
TRBV30	AWSVTLPGQGGYT
TRBV3-1/TRBV3-2	ASSQGRLAGLV
TRBV29-1	SVPLGGVDYGYT
TRBV7-2	ASSFGQLNQPQH
TRBV5-1	ASSFGTRSEQY
TRBV19	ASSPTAFHETQY
TRBV5-1	ASSPDEREGQTDTQY
TRBV5-1	ASSPKGHKNTGELF
TRBV5-1	ASRIGTGDYSPLH
TRBV27	ASSDRIAGANVLT
TRBV29-1	SVLDRVGQPQH
TRBV5-7	ASSLGNTSYGYT
TRBV30	AWTLPGLAGPRGTGELF
TRBV18	ASSPQGMRGYT
TRBV10-1	ASTEKRDRRYGYT
TRBV5-1	ASSELGELF